The 3 T cell receptor beta chains presented below share a single source sample, sequenced in a study of T cells after yellow fever vaccination. One entry per CDR3 protein results from TCRdb running MiXCR on the 5' RACE reads. The table includes roughly 310,000 distinct CDR3 sequences, 8% to 10% detected once. Here the sequenced sample was PBMCs, taken on the day of the first yellow fever vaccination. The origin of the receptors is a man in his late teens or twenties who received the YFV17D yellow fever vaccine.

This clonotype appeared a few times. The chain carries TRBV7-2 and TRBJ1-1, with D unresolved. The CDR3 is 16 amino acids. Germline CDR1 reads SGHTA; CDR2 reads FQGNSA. V was shortened by 2 bases and J by 4 bases, with 17 bases between the two germline ends. The CDR3 nucleotides read TGTGCCAGCAGCTTACCCCCGGTGGCAGGCAGCACTGAAGCTTTCTTT. Its translation is CASSLPPVAGSTEAFF.

The J gene is TRBJ2-5, the V gene TRBV14, with D possibly being TRBD1 (6 bases). V lost 5 bases and J 5 bases, leaving 18 bases between the germline ends. This CDR3 is 15 amino acids long. CDR1 is SGHDN and CDR2 is FVKESK in the germline V gene. CDR3 DNA sequence: TGTGCCAGCAGCTACAGGGCGACAGGTTCGGAGACCCAGTACTTC. It yields the protein CASSYRATGSETQYF.

The sample holds a few counts of this clonotype. The V call is TRBV4-3, the J call TRBJ2-5; D is ambiguous. Trimming pared 1 base from V and 5 bases from J, leaving 14 bases between. The CDR3 sequence is 15 residues long. Germline CDR1 and CDR2: LGHNA and YSLEER. The CDR3 is CASSQGFSTLETQYF. The CDR3 bases are TGCGCCAGCAGCCAAGGTTTCTCTACTCTGGAGACCCAGTACTTC.